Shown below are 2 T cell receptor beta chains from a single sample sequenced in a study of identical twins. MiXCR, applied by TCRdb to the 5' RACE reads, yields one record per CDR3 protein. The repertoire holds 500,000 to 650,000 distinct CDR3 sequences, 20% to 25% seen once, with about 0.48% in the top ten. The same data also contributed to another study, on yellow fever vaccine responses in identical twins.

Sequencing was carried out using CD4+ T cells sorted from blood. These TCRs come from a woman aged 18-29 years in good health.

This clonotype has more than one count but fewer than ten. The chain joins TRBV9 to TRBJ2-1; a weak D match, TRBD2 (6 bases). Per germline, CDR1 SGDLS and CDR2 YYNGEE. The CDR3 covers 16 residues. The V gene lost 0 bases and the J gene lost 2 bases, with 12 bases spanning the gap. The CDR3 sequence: CASSVAGGATYNEQFF. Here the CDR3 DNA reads TGTGCCAGCAGCGTAGCGGGCGGGGCCACCTACAATGAGCAGTTCTTC.

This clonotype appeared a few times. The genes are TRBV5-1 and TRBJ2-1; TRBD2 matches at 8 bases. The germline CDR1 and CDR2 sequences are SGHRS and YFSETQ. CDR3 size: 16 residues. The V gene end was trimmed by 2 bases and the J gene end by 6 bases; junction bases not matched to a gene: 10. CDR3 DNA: TGCGCCAGCAGCTTCTTCGGGACTAGTCCTTCCAATGAGCAGTTCTTC. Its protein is CASSFFGTSPSNEQFF.